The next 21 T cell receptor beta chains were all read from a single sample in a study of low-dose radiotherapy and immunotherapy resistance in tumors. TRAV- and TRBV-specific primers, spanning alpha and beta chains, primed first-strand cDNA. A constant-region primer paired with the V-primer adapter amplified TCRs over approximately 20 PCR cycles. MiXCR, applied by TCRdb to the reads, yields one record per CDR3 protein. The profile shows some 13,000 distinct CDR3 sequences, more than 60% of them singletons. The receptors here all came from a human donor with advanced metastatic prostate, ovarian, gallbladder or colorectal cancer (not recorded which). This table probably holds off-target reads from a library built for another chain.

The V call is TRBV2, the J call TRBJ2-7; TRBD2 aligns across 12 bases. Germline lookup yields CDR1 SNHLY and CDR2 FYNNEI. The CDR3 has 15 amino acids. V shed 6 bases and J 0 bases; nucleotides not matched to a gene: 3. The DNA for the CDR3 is TGTGCCAGCAGACTAGCGGGGGGCATCTCCTACGAGCAGTACTTC. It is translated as CASRLAGGISYEQYF. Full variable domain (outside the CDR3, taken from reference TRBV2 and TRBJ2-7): EPEVTQTPSHQVTQMGQEVILRCVPISNHLYFYWYRQILGQKVEFLVSFYNNEISEKSEIFDDQFSVERPDGSNFTLKIRSTKLEDSAMYFCASRLAGGISYEQYFGPGTRLTVT.

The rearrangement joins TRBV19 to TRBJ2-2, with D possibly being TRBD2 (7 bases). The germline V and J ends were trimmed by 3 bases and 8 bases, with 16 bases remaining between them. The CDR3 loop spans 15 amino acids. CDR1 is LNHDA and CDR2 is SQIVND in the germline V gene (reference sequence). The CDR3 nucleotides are TGTGCCAGTAGTATGCGGGGCCGGGGGGCTGGGGAGCTGTTTTTT. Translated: CASSMRGRGAGELFF.

In nucleotides, the CDR3 is TGTGCTAGTGGTCCCCCCGGACGGGTCGACACCGGGGAGCTGTTTTTT. It encodes CASGPPGRVDTGELFF. The chain links TRBV12-5 to TRBJ2-2, with D hard to call. The V gene lost 5 bases and the J gene lost 3 bases, with 16 bases spanning the gap. The CDR3 is 16 amino acids. Germline CDR1 is LGHNT and CDR2 is FRNRAP.

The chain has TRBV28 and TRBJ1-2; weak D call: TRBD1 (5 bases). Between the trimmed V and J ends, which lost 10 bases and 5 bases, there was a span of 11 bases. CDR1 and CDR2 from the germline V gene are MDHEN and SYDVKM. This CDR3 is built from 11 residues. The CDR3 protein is CATQTVYGYTF. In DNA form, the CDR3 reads TGTGCCACCCAGACAGTTTATGGCTACACCTTC.

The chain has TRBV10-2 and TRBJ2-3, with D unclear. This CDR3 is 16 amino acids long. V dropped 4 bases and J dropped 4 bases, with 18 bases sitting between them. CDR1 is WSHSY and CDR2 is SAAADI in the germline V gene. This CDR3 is CASSASQTPSADTQYF. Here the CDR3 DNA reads TGCGCCAGCAGTGCGAGTCAGACCCCATCGGCAGATACGCAGTATTTT.

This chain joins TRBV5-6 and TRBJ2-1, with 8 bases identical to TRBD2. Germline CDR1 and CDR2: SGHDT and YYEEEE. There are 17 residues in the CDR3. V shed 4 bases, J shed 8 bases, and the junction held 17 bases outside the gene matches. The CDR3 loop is CASSVINGGAGGDEQFF. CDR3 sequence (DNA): TGTGCCAGCAGCGTGATAAACGGGGGGGCCGGAGGCGATGAGCAGTTCTTC.

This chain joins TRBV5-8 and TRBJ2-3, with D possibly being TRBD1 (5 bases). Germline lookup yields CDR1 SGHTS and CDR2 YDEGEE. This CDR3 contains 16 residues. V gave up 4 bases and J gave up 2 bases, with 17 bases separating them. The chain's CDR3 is CASSLTLQENTDTQYF. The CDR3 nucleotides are TGTGCCAGCAGCCTGACCCTACAGGAAAACACAGATACGCAGTATTTT.

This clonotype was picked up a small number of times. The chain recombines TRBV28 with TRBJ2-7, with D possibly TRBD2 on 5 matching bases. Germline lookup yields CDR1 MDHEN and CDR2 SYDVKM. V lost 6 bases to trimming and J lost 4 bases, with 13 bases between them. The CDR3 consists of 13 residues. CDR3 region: CASRTPGSYEQYF. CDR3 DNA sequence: TGTGCCAGCAGAACCCCGGGATCTTACGAGCAGTACTTC.

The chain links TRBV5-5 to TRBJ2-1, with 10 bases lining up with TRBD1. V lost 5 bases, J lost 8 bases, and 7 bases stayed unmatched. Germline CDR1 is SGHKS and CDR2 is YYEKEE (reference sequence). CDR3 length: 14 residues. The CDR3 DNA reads TGTGCCAGCAGACGGACAGGGGGGGTCTATGAGCAGTTCTTC. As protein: CASRRTGGVYEQFF.

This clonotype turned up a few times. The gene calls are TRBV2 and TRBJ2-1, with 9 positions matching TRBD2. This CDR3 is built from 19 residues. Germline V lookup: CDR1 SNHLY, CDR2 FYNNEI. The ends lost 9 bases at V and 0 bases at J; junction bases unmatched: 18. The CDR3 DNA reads TGTGCCAGTATGCCCCCCTTGACTAGCGGAGAACGCTCCTACAATGAGCAGTTCTTC. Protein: CASMPPLTSGERSYNEQFF.

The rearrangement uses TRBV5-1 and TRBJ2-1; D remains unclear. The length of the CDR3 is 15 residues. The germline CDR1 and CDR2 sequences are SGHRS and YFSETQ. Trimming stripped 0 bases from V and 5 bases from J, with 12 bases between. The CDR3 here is CASSLVGRWNNEQFF. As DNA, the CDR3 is TGCGCCAGCAGCTTGGTCGGAAGGTGGAACAATGAGCAGTTCTTC. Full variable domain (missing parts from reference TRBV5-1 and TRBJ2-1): KAGVTQTPRYLIKTRGQQVTLSCSPISGHRSVSWYQQTPGQGLQFLFEYFSETQRNKGNFPGRFSGRQFSNSRSEMNVSTLELGDSALYLCASSLVGRWNNEQFFGPGTRLTVL.

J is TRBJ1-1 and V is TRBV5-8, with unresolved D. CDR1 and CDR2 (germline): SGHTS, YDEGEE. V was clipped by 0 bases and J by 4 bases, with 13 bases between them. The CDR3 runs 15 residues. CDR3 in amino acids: CASSLGLGSATEAFF. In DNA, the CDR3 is TGTGCCAGCAGCTTGGGCCTGGGTTCGGCCACTGAAGCTTTCTTT.

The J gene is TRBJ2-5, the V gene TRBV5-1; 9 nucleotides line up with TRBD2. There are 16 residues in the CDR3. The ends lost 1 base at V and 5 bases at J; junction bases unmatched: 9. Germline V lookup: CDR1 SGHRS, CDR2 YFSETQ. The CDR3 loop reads CASSLNLAGSGETQYF. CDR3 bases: TGCGCCAGCAGCTTGAATCTAGCGGGGTCAGGGGAGACCCAGTACTTC.

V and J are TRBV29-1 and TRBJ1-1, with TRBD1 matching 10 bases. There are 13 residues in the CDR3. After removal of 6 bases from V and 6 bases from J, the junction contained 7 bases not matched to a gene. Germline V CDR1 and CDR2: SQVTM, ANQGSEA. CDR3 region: CSVAGQGGAEAFF. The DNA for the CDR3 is TGCAGCGTCGCAGGACAGGGGGGTGCTGAAGCTTTCTTT.

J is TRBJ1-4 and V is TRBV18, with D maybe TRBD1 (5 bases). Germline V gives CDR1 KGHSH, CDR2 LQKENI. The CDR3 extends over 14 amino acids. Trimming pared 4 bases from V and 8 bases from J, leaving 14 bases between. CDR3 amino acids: CASSRRESLEKLFF. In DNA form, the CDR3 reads TGTGCCAGCTCACGCAGGGAATCTCTCGAAAAACTGTTTTTT.

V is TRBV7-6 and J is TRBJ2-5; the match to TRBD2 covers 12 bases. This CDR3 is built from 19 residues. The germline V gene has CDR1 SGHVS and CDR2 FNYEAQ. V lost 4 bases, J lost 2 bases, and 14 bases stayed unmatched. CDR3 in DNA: TGTGCCAGCAGCTCACGACCGGGACTAGCGGGTTATGAGCAAGAGACCCAGTACTTC. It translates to CASSSRPGLAGYEQETQYF.

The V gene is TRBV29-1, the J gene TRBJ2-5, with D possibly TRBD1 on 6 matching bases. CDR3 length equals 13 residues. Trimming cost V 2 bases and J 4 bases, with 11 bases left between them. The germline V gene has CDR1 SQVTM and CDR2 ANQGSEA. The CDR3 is CSVETQGPETQYF. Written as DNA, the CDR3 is TGCAGCGTTGAAACACAGGGTCCAGAGACCCAGTACTTC.

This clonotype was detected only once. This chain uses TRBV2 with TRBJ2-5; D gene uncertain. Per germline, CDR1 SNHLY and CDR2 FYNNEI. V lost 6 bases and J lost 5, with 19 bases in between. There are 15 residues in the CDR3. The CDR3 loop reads CASRGFETQFETQYF. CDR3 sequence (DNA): TGTGCCAGCAGAGGGTTCGAAACCCAATTCGAGACCCAGTACTTC.

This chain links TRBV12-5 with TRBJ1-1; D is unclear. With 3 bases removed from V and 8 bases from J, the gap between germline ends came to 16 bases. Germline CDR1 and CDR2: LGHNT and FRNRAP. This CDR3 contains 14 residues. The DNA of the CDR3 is TGTGCTAGTGGTTTCCCTCCCCGAATGCGGGAAGCTTTCTTT. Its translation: CASGFPPRMREAFF. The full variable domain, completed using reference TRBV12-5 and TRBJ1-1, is DARVTQTPRHKVTEMGQEVTMRCQPILGHNTVFWYRQTMMQGLELLAYFRNRAPLDDSGMPKDRFSAEMPDATLATLKIQPSEPRDSAVYFCASGFPPRMREAFFGQGTRLTVV.

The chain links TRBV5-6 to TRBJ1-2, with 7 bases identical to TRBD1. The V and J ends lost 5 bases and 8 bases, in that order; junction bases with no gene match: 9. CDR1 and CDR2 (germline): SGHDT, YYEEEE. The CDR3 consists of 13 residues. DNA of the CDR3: TGTGCCAGCAGATCGACAGGGTTTTACGGCTACACCTTC. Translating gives CASRSTGFYGYTF.

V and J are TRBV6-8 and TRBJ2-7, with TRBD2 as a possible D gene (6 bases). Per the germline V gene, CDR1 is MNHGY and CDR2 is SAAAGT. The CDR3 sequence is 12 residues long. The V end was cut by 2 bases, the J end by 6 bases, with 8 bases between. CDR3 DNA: TGTGCCAGCAGTTACGGGGGAGGCGAGCAGTACTTC. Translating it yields CASSYGGGEQYF.